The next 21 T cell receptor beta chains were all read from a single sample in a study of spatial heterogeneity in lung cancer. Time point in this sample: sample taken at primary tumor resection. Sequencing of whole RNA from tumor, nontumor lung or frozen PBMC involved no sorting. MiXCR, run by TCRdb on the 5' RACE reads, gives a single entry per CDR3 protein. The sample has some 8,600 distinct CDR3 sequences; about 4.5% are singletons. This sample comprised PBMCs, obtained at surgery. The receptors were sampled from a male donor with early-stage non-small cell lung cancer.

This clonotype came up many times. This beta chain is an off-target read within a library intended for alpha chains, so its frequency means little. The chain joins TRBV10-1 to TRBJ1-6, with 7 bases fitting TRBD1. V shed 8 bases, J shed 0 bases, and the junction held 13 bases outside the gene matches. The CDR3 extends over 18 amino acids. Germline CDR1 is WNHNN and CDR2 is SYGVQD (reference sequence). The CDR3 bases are TGCGCCAGCCGAATTCGTACACAGGGGAACTCCTATAATTCACCCCTCCACTTT. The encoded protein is CASRIRTQGNSYNSPLHF.

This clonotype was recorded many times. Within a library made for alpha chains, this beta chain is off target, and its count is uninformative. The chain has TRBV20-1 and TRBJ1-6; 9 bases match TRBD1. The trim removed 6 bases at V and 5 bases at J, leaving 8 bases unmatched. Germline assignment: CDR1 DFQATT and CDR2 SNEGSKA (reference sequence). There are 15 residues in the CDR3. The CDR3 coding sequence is TGCAGTGCGGAAACAGGGGGCGCGGATAATTCACCCCTCCACTTT. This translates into CSAETGGADNSPLHF.

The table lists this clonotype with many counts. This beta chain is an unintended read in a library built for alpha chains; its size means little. The CDR3 protein is CASSLAPGAGYGYTF. The CDR3 DNA reads TGTGCCAGCAGCTTAGCCCCGGGGGCAGGCTATGGCTACACCTTC. The chain is built from TRBV7-2 and TRBJ1-2; D might be TRBD1 (6 bases). The CDR3 covers 15 residues. Germline V CDR1 and CDR2: SGHTA, FQGNSA. V was cut by 0 bases and J by 4 bases, with 12 bases left in between.

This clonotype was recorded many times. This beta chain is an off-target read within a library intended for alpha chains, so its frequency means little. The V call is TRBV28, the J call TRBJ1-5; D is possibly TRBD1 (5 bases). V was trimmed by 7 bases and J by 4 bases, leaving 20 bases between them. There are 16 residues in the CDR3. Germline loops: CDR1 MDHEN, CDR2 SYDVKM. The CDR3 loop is CASTQLGQGLNQPQHF. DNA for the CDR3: TGTGCCAGCACTCAACTGGGTCAGGGACTAAATCAGCCCCAGCATTTT.

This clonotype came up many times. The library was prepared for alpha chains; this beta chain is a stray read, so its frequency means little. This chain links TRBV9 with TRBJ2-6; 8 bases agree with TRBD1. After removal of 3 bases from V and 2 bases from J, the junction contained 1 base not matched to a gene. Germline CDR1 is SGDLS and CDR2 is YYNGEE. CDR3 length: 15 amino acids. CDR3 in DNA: TGTGCCAGCAGCGCGGACAGGGCTGGGGCCAACGTCCTGACTTTC. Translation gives CASSADRAGANVLTF.

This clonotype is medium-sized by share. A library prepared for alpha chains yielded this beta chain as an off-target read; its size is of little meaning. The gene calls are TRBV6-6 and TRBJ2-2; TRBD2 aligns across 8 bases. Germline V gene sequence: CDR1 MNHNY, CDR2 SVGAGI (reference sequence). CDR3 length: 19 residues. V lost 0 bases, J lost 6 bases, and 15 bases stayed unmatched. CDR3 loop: CASSYSWESGTRNAGELFF. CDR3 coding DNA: TGTGCCAGCAGTTACTCTTGGGAGTCGGGGACTAGAAACGCCGGGGAGCTGTTTTTT.

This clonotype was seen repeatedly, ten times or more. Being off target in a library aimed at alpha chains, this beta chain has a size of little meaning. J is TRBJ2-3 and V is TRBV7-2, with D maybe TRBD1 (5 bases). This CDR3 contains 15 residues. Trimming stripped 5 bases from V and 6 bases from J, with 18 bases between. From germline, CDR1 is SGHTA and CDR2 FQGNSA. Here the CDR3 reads CASSPEARELDTQYF. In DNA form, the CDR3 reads TGTGCCAGCAGCCCAGAGGCCAGGGAATTGGATACGCAGTATTTT.

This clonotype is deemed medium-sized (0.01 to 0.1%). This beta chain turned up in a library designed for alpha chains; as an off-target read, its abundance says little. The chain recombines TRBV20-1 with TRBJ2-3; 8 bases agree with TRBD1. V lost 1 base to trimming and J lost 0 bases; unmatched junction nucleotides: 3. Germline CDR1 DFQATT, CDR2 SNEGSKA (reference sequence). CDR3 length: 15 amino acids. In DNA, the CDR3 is TGCAGTGCTAGAGGGACAGGGAGCAGCACAGATACGCAGTATTTT. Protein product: CSARGTGSSTDTQYF.

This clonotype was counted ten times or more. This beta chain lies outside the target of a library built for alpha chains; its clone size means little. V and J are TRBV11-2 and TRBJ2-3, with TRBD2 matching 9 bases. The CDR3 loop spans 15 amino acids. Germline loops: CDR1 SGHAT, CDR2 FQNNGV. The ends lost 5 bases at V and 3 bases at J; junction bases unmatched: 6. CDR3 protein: CASSPGTSITDTQYF. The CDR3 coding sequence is TGTGCCAGCAGCCCCGGGACTAGCATAACAGATACGCAGTATTTT. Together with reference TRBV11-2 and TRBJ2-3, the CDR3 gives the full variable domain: EAGVAQSPRYKIIEKRQSVAFWCNPISGHATLYWYQQILGQGPKLLIQFQNNGVVDDSQLPKDRFSAERLKGVDSTLKIQPAKLEDSAVYLCASSPGTSITDTQYFGPGTRLTVL.

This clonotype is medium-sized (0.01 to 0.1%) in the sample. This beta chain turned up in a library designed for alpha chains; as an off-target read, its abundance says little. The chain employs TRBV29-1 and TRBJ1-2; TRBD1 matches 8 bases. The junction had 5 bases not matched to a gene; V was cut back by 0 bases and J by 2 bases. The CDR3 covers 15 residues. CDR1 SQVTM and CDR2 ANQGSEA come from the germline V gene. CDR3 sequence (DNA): TGCAGCGTTGAAGATCCAGGACAGGGAAACTATGGCTACACCTTC. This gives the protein CSVEDPGQGNYGYTF.

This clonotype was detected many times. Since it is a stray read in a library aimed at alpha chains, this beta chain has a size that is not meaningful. The chain's CDR3 is CASKTSGHEQFF. In DNA form, the CDR3 reads TGTGCCAGCAAGACTAGCGGACATGAGCAGTTCTTC. The chain joins TRBV28 to TRBJ2-1; 9 bases line up with TRBD2. This CDR3 contains 12 residues. The trim removed 7 bases at V and 8 bases at J, leaving 3 bases unmatched. Germline V CDR1 and CDR2: MDHEN, SYDVKM.

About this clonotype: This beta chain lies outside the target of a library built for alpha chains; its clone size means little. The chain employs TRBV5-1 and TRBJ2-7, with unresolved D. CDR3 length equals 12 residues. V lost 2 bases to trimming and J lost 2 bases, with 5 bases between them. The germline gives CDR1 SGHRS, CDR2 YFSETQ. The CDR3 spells CASSFTAYEQYF. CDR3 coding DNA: TGCGCCAGCAGCTTTACGGCCTACGAGCAGTACTTC. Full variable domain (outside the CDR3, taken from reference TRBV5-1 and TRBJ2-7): KAGVTQTPRYLIKTRGQQVTLSCSPISGHRSVSWYQQTPGQGLQFLFEYFSETQRNKGNFPGRFSGRQFSNSRSEMNVSTLELGDSALYLCASSFTAYEQYFGPGTRLTVT.

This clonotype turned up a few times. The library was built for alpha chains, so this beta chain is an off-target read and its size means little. In DNA, the CDR3 is TGTGCCAGCTCCCAAGGACAGGGCTCGCCCCAGCATTTT. Translating gives CASSQGQGSPQHF. V and J are TRBV18 and TRBJ1-5, with 8 bases that match TRBD1. The CDR3 has 13 amino acids. The trim removed 6 bases at V and 9 bases at J, leaving 7 bases unmatched. Germline assignment: CDR1 KGHSH and CDR2 LQKENI.

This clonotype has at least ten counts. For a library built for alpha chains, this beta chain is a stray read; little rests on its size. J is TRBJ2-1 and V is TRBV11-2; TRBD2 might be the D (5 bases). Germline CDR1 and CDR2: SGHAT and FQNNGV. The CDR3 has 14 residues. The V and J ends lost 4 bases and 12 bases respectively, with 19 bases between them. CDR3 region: CASSSSTLLAGQFF. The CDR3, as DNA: TGTGCCAGCAGCTCCAGCACACTTTTGGCGGGGCAGTTCTTC.

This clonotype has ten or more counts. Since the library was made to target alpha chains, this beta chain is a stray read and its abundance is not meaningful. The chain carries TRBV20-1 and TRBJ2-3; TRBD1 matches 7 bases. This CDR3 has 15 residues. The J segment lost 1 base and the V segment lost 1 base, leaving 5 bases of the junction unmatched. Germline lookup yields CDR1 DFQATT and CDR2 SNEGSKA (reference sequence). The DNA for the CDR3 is TGCAGTGCTAGAGGAGGGGGCGCTGGCACAGATACGCAGTATTTT. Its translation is CSARGGGAGTDTQYF.

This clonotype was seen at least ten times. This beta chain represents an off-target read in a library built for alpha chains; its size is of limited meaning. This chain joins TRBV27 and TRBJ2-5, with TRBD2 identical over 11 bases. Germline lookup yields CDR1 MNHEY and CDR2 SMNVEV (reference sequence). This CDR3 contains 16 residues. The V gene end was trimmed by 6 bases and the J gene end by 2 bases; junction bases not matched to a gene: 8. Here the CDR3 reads CASSLTSGGFQETQYF. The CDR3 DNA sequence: TGTGCCAGCAGCCTCACTAGCGGGGGATTTCAAGAGACCCAGTACTTC.

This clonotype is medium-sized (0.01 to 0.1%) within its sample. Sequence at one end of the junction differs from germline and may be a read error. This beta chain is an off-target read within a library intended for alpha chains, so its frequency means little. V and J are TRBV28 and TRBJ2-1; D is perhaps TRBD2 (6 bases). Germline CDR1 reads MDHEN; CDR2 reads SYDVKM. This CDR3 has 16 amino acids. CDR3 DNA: TGTGCCAGCAGTCTATGGAACGGGGGAGCCTACAATGAGCAGTTCTTC. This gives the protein CASSLWNGGAYNEQFF. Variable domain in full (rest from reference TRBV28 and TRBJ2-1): DVKVTQSSRYLVKRTGEKVFLECVQDMDHENMFWYRQDPGLGLRLIYFSYDVKMKEKGDIPEGYSVSREKKERFSLILESASTNQTSMYLCASSLWNGGAYNEQFFGPGTRLTVL.

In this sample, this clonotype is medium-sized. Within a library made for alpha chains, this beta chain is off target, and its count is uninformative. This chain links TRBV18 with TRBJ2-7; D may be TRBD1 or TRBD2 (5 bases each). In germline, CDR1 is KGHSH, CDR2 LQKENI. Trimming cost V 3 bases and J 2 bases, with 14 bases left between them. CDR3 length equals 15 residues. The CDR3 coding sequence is TGTGCCAGCTCACCTGGGACGGCTGCTCCCTACGAGCAGTACTTC. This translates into CASSPGTAAPYEQYF.

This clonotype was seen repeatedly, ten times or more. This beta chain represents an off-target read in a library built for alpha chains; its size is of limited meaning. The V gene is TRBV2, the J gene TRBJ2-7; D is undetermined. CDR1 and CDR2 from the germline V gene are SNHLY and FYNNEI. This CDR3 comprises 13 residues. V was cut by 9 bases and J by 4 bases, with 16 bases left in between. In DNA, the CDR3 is TGTGCCAGTAACCGACCGGGTGTTTACGAGCAGTACTTC. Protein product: CASNRPGVYEQYF.

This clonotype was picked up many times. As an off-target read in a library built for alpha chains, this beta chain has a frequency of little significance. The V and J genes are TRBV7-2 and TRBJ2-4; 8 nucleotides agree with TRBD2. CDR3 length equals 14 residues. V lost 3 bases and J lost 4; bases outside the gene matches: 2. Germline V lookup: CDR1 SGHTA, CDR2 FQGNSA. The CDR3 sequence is CASSFVAGKNIQYF. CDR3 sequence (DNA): TGTGCCAGCAGCTTTGTAGCGGGGAAAAACATTCAGTACTTC.

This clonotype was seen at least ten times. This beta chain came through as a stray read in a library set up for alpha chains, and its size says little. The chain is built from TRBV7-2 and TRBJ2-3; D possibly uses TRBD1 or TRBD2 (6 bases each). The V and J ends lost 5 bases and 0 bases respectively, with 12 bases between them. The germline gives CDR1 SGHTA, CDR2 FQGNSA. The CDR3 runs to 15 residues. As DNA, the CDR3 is TGTGCCAGCAGCCAAGGGGGGCCGAGCACAGATACGCAGTATTTT. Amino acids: CASSQGGPSTDTQYF.